Presented here are 12 T cell receptor beta chains from one specimen sequenced in a study of cytomegalovirus exposure and HLA in healthy donors. Produced via immunoSEQ multiplex PCR; TCRdb's table is partial and in-frame only. The sample lists 100,000 to 150,000 clones; 89% were seen once. Specimen: PBMCs. These receptors originate from a woman aged 18-29 years in good health and CMV-seronegative.

In this sample, this clone turned up once. This chain joins TRBV29-1 and TRBJ2-5; 10 nucleotides line up with TRBD1. V lost 7 bases, J lost 2 bases, and 1 base stayed unmatched. This CDR3 spans 12 amino acids. The germline V gene has CDR1 SQVTM and CDR2 ANQGSEA. CDR3 in DNA: TGCAGCGGGGGACAGGGGCAAGAGACCCAGTACTTC. The encoded protein is CSGGQGQETQYF.

The chain has TRBV5-1 and TRBJ1-1; D is ambiguous. The CDR3 is made up of 15 amino acids. Germline CDR1 reads SGHRS; CDR2 reads YFSETQ. V lost 4 bases, J lost 1 base, and 14 bases lay in between. CDR3 nucleotides: TGCGCCAGCAGCCAATCTGCCTCCGGGAACACTGAAGCTTTCTTT. It yields the protein CASSQSASGNTEAFF.

The rearrangement links TRBV12-1 to TRBJ2-7; TRBD1 reflects the table's D call only, with no check against the DNA. TRBV12-1 is termed a pseudogene. The CDR3 is made up of 16 amino acids. The CDR3 sequence: CASSFPQDRVPYEQYF. CDR3 DNA: TGTGCCAGCAGCTTTCCTCAGGACAGGGTTCCCTACGAGCAGTACTTC.

This clone was counted only a few times. This chain joins TRBV28 and TRBJ2-7, with 10 bases fitting TRBD2. Trimming at V came to 7 bases and at J to 7 bases, leaving 10 bases not matched to a gene. Germline V CDR1 and CDR2: MDHEN, SYDVKM. This CDR3 is 14 amino acids long. The CDR3 spells CASTPSGSGQEQYF. The DNA for the CDR3 is TGTGCCAGCACACCTAGCGGGAGTGGGCAGGAGCAGTACTTC. The full variable domain, with the rest looked up from reference TRBV28 and TRBJ2-7, is DVKVTQSSRYLVKRTGEKVFLECVQDMDHENMFWYRQDPGLGLRLIYFSYDVKMKEKGDIPEGYSVSREKKERFSLILESASTNQTSMYLCASTPSGSGQEQYFGPGTRLTVT.

The CDR3 loop reads CASSEGTGVSLEQYF. CDR3 bases: TGTGCCAGCAGTGAAGGAACAGGGGTTAGTCTCGAGCAGTACTTC. The rearrangement links TRBV2 to TRBJ2-7; 7 positions match TRBD1. The V segment lost 1 base and the J segment 6 bases; nucleotides outside the gene matches: 9. This CDR3 is built from 15 residues. CDR1 and CDR2 from the germline V gene are SNHLY and FYNNEI.

The rearrangement uses TRBV2 and TRBJ2-7; TRBD2 agrees at 10 bases. Germline V gives CDR1 SNHLY, CDR2 FYNNEI. The CDR3 totals 15 residues. V lost 5 bases to trimming and J lost 1 base; unmatched junction nucleotides: 5. CDR3 region: CASSPSGSRSYEQYF. As DNA, the CDR3 is TGTGCCAGCAGTCCTAGCGGGAGCAGGTCCTACGAGCAGTACTTC.

This clone has a handful of counts. This chain uses TRBV2 with TRBJ1-1; tentative D call: TRBD1 (6 bases). The CDR3 spans 14 residues. V was clipped by 4 bases and J by 1 base, with 10 bases between them. Germline V gene sequence: CDR1 SNHLY, CDR2 FYNNEI. The CDR3 loop reads CASSGRGANTEAFF. CDR3 bases: TGTGCCAGCAGTGGGCGGGGGGCGAACACTGAAGCTTTCTTT.

The J gene is TRBJ2-7, the V gene TRBV7-9; 10 bases are shared with TRBD2. The CDR3 spans 15 residues. Germline V gene data show CDR1 as SEHNR and CDR2 as FQNEAQ (reference sequence). The J segment lost 4 bases and the V segment lost 5 bases, leaving 8 bases of the junction unmatched. The CDR3 sequence: CASSPPGLAVYEQYF. The CDR3, as DNA: TGTGCCAGCAGCCCGCCCGGACTAGCGGTGTACGAGCAGTACTTC.

The genes are TRBV29-1 and TRBJ2-5; possibly TRBD2 for D (7 bases). The V gene lost 4 bases and the J gene lost 4 bases, with 16 bases spanning the gap. Looked up from germline, CDR1 is SQVTM and CDR2 is ANQGSEA. This CDR3 comprises 14 residues. CDR3 loop: CSVATGGFRETQYF. CDR3 nucleotide sequence: TGCAGCGTTGCGACGGGGGGCTTTAGAGAGACCCAGTACTTC.

This sequence joins TRBV27 and TRBJ2-7, with 10 bases identical to TRBD2. The germline gives CDR1 MNHEY, CDR2 SMNVEV (reference sequence). V gave up 8 bases and J gave up 0 bases; unmatched junction bases: 7. The CDR3 is 15 residues long. The CDR3 spells CASSRLAGSSYEQYF. DNA of the CDR3: TGTGCCAGCTCCCGACTAGCGGGCAGCTCCTACGAGCAGTACTTC.

The chain employs TRBV7-9 and TRBJ2-7; D not resolved. With 3 bases removed from V and 3 bases from J, the gap between germline ends came to 6 bases. CDR3 length: 12 residues. In germline, CDR1 is SEHNR, CDR2 FQNEAQ (reference sequence). CDR3 sequence: CASSFPSYEQYF. In nucleotides, the CDR3 is TGTGCCAGCAGCTTTCCTAGCTACGAGCAGTACTTC.

The CDR3 DNA reads TGTGCCAGCAGTGAACCTCCTGAGACTGAAGCTTTCTTT. Translating gives CASSEPPETEAFF. This chain links TRBV2 with TRBJ1-1; D gene ambiguous. V lost 2 bases and J lost 5, with 9 bases in between. The CDR3 is 13 amino acids. The germline V gene encodes CDR1 SNHLY and CDR2 FYNNEI.